Included here is one T cell receptor (beta chain) sequence, with context. These data are taken from a study of radiation and T cells in renal cell carcinoma. Across the study: Nephrectomy followed 15 Gy stereotactic body radiation by 4 weeks.

Generated by immunoSEQ multiplex PCR, the TCRdb table keeps only in-frame clones and is missing some. The sample carries about 61,000 clones, approximately 84% recorded once. With 0 bases removed from V and 6 bases from J, the gap between germline ends came to 17 bases. Germline assignment: CDR1 MNHEY and CDR2 SVGAGI. The CDR3 is made up of 16 amino acids. The time point: baseline pretreatment blood. Treatment specified: 15 Gy SBRT to primary tumor, nephrectomy 4 weeks later. J is TRBJ1-2 and V is TRBV6-5; maybe TRBD1 (5 bases). The receptor was isolated from a man aged 60 to 75 with renal cell carcinoma. This material consisted of blood, taken from a patient whose treatment included radiotherapy and nephrectomy. The CDR3 DNA follows: TGTGCCAGCAGTTACTCGCGGAGGGGCGTGGGTCATGGCTACACCTTC. Its protein is CASSYSRRGVGHGYTF.